Below, 2 T cell receptor beta chains from the same sample are listed, as sequenced in a study of cytomegalovirus exposure and HLA in healthy donors. The primer mix had 60 Vbeta and 13 Jbeta primers. The repertoire was sequenced with immunoSEQ multiplex PCR; TCRdb's copy has only in-frame clones and lacks some. The sample records around 80,000 clones, 62% being singletons. Sequencing input: PBMCs. These TCRs come from a male donor in good health and CMV-seropositive.

This chain connects TRBV6-5 to TRBJ2-2; the match to TRBD2 covers 7 bases. Germline loops: CDR1 MNHEY, CDR2 SVGAGI. Germline trimming cut 6 bases from V and 7 bases from J; bases unmatched to any gene: 5. CDR3 length: 13 residues. The CDR3 DNA reads TGTGCCAGCAGCATACTAGCGAACGGGGAGCTGTTTTTT. Amino acids: CASSILANGELFF.

A note on this clone: This sample also contains other DNA sequences that code for the same CDR3. V gene TRBV5-1 combines with J gene TRBJ2-7; 8 nucleotides match TRBD1. This CDR3 region has 12 residues. Unmatched junction bases numbered 4, after V lost 5 bases and J lost 6 bases. Germline assignment: CDR1 SGHRS and CDR2 YFSETQ. CDR3 region: CASSVDRGEQYF. The CDR3 region has the DNA TGCGCCAGCAGTGTAGACAGGGGCGAGCAGTACTTC.